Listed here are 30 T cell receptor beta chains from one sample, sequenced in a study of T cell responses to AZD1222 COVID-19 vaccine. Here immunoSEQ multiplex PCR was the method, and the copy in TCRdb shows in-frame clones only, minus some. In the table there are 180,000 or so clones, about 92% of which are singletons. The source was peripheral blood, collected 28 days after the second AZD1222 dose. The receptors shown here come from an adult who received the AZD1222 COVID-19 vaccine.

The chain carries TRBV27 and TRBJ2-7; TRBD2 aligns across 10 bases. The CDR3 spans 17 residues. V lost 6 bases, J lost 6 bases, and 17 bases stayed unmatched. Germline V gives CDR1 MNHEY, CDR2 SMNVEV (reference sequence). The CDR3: CASSPNALSGRGREQYF. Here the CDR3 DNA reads TGTGCCAGCAGCCCGAACGCTCTGAGCGGGAGGGGGCGCGAGCAGTACTTC.

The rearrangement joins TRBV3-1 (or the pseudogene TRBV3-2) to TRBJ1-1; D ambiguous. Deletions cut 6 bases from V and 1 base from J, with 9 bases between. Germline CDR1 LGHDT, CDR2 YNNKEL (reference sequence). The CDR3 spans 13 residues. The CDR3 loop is CASRAGKNTEAFF. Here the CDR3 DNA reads TGTGCCAGCAGGGCCGGGAAGAACACTGAAGCTTTCTTT.

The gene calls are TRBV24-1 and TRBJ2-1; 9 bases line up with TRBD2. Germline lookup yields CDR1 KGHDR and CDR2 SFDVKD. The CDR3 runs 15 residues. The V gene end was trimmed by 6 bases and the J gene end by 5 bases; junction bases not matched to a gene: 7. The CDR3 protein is CATSTRLAGNNEQFF. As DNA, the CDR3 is TGTGCCACCAGTACGCGCCTAGCGGGGAACAATGAGCAGTTCTTC.

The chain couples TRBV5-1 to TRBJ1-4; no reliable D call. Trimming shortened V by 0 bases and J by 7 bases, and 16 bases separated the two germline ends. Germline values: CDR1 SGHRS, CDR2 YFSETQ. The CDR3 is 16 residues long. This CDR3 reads CASSLDGRTRGEKLFF. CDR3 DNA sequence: TGCGCCAGCAGCTTGGACGGCAGGACTCGGGGTGAAAAACTGTTTTTT.

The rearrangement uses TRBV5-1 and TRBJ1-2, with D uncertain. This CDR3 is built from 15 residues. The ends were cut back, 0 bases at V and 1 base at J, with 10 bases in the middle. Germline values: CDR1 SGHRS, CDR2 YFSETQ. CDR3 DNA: TGCGCCAGCAGCTTGGAGACTGGAGTTAACTATGGCTACACCTTC. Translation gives CASSLETGVNYGYTF.

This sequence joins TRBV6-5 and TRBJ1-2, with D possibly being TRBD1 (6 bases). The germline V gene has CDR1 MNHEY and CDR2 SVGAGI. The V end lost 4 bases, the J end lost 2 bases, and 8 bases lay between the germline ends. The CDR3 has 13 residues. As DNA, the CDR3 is TGTGCCAGCAGTTTTCAGGGGAACTATGGCTACACCTTC. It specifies CASSFQGNYGYTF.

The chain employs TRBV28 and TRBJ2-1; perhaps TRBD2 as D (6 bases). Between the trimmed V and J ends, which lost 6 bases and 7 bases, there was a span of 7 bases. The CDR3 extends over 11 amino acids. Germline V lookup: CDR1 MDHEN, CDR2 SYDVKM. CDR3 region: CASRRENEQFF. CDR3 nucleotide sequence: TGTGCCAGCAGGCGGGAAAATGAGCAGTTCTTC.

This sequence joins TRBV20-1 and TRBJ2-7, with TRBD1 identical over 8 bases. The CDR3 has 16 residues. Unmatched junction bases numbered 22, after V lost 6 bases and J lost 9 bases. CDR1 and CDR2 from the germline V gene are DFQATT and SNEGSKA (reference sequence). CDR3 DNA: TGCAGTGCCAGTCCCCACCGGGACAGGACTCCCCGAGGGCAGTACTTC. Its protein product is CSASPHRDRTPRGQYF.

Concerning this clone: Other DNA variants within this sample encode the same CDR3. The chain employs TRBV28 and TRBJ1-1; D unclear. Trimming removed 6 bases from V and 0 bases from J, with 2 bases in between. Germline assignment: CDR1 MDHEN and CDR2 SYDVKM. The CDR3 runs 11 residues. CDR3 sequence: CASRLNTEAFF. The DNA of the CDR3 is TGTGCCAGCAGACTGAACACTGAAGCTTTCTTT.

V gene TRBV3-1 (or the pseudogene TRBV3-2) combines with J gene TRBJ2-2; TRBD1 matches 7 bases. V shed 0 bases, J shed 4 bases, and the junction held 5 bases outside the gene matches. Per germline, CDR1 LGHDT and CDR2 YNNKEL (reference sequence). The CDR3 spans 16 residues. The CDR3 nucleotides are TGTGCCAGCAGCCAAGAGGGACAGATGTTCACCGGGGAGCTGTTTTTT. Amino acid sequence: CASSQEGQMFTGELFF.

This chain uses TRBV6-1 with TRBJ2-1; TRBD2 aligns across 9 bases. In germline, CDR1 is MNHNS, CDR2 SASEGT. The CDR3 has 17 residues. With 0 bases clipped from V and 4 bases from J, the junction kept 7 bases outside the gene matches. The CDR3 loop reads CASSEARTSAPYNEQFF. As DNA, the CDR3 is TGTGCCAGCAGTGAAGCTAGGACTAGCGCCCCATACAATGAGCAGTTCTTC.

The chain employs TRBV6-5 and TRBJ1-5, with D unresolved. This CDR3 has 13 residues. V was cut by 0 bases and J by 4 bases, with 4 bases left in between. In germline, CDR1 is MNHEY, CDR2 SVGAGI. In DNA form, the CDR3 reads TGTGCCAGCAGTTACTCCCGAAATCAGCCCCAGCATTTT. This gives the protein CASSYSRNQPQHF.

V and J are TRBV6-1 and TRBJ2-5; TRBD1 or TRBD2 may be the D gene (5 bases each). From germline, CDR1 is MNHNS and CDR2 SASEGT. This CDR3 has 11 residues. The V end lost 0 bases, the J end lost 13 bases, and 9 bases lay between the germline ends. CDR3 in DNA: TGTGCCAGCAGTGAAGCGAGGGGCCGGTACTTC. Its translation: CASSEARGRYF.

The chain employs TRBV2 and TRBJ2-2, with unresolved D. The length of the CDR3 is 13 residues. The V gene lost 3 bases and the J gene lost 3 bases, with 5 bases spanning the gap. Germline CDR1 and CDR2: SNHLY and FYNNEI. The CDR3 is CASSEPDTGELFF. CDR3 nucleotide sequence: TGTGCCAGCAGTGAGCCCGACACCGGGGAGCTGTTTTTT. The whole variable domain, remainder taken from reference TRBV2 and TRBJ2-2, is EPEVTQTPSHQVTQMGQEVILRCVPISNHLYFYWYRQILGQKVEFLVSFYNNEISEKSEIFDDQFSVERPDGSNFTLKIRSTKLEDSAMYFCASSEPDTGELFFGEGSRLTVL.

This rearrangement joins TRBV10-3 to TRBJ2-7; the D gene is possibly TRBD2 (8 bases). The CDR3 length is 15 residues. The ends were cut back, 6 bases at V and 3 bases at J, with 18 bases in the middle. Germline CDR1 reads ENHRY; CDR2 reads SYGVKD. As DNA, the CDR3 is TGTGCCATCAGCGATAGCGGGACAGCAGTCTACGAGCAGTACTTC. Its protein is CAISDSGTAVYEQYF.

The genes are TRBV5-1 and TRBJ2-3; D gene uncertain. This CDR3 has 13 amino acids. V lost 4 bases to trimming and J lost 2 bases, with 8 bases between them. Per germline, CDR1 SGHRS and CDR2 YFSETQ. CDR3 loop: CASSPRVTDTQYF. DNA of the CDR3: TGCGCCAGCAGCCCCCGAGTCACAGATACGCAGTATTTT.

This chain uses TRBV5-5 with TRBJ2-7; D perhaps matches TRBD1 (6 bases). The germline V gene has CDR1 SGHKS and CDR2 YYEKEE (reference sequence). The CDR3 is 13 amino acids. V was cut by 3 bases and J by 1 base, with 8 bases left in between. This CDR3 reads CASSWDTSYEQYF. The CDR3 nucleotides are TGTGCCAGCAGCTGGGACACTTCCTACGAGCAGTACTTC.

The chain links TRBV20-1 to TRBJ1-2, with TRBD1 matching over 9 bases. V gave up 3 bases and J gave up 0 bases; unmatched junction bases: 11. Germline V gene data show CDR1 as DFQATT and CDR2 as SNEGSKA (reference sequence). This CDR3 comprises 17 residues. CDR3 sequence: CSASEADRGHANYGYTF. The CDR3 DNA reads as TGCAGTGCTAGTGAAGCGGACAGGGGACACGCTAACTATGGCTACACCTTC.

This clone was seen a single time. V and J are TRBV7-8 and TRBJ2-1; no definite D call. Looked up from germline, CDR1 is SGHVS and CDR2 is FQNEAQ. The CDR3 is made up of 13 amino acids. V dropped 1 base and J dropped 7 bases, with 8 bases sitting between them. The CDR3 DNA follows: TGTGCCAGCAGCTTAGGATTTCGAAATGAGCAGTTCTTC. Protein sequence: CASSLGFRNEQFF.

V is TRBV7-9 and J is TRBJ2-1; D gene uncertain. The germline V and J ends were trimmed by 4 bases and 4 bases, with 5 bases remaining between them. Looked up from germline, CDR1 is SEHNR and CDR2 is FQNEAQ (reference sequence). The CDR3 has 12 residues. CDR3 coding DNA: TGTGCCAGCAGCTCCCCGTACAATGAGCAGTTCTTC. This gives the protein CASSSPYNEQFF.

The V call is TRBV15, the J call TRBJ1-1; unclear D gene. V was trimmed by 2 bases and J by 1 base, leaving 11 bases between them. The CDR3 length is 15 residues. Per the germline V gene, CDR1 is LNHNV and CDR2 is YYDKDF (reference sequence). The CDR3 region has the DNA TGTGCCACCAGCAGATTACGGACGGCGAACACTGAAGCTTTCTTT. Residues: CATSRLRTANTEAFF.

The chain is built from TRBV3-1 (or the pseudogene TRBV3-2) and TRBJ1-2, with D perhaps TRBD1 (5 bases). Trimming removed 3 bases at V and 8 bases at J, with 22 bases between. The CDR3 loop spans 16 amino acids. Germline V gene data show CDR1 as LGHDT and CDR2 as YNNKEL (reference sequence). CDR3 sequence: CASSQRGPPGLRGYTF. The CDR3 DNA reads TGTGCCAGCAGCCAGAGGGGACCCCCCGGCCTTCGGGGCTACACCTTC.

The CDR3 loop reads CASITRGLITEAFF. CDR3 DNA: TGTGCCTCTATTACCAGGGGTTTAATCACTGAAGCTTTCTTT. This chain uses TRBV13 with TRBJ1-1; TRBD1 is a possible D gene (6 bases). The V gene's germline CDR1 is PRHDT and CDR2 FYEKMQ (reference sequence). The CDR3 has 14 amino acids. V was shortened by 11 bases and J by 4 bases, with 20 bases between the two germline ends.

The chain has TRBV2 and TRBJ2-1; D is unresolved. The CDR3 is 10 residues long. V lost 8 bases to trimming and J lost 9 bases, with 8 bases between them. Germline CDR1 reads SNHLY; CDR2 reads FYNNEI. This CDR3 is CASLESEQFF. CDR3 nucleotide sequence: TGTGCCAGCCTTGAGAGTGAGCAGTTCTTC.

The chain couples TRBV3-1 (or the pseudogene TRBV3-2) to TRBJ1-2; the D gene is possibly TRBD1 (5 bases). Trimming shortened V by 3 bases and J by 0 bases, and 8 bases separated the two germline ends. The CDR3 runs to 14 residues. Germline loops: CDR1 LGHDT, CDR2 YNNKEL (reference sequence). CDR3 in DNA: TGTGCCAGCAGCCACCTGACAGCTAACTATGGCTACACCTTC. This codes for CASSHLTANYGYTF.

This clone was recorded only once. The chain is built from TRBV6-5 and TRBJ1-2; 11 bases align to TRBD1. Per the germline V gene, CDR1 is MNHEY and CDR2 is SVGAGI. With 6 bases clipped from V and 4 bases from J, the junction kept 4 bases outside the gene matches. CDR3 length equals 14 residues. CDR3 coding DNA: TGTGCCAGCAGAGGACAGGGGGCTAGCTATGGCTACACCTTC. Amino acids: CASRGQGASYGYTF.

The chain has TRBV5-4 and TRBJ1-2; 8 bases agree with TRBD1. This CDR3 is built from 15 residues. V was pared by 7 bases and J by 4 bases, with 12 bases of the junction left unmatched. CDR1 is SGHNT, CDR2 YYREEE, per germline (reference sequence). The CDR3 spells CASALGAGQAYGYTF. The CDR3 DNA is TGTGCCAGCGCGCTGGGGGCGGGACAGGCCTATGGCTACACCTTC.

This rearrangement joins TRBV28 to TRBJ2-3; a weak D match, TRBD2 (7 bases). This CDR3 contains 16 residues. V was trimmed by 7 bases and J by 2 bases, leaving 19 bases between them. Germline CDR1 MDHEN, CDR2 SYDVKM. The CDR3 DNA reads TGTGCCAGCACCCCGGCGGGGGCGGTAATCACAGATACGCAGTATTTT. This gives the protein CASTPAGAVITDTQYF.

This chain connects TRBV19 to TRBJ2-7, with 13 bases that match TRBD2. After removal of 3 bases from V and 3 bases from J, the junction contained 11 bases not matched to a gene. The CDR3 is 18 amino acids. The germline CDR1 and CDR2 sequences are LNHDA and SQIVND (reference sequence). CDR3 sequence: CASSILPGTSGTNYEQYF. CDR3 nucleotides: TGTGCCAGTAGTATCCTACCCGGGACTAGCGGGACAAACTACGAGCAGTACTTC.

This CDR3 reads CASSRTGDVSPLHF. CDR3 bases: TGTGCCAGCAGCCGGACAGGGGATGTTTCACCCCTCCACTTT. This sequence joins TRBV3-1 (or the pseudogene TRBV3-2) and TRBJ1-6, with 9 bases that match TRBD1. V lost 4 bases and J lost 9; bases outside the gene matches: 4. The CDR3 consists of 14 residues. Germline values: CDR1 LGHDT, CDR2 YNNKEL (reference sequence).